This T cell receptor (beta chain) is drawn from a study of T-cell reconstitution after alpha-beta-depleted transplantation in children. Germline lookup yields CDR1 SEHNR and CDR2 FQNEAQ (reference sequence). The CDR3 is made up of 14 amino acids. V lost 5 bases, J lost 8 bases, and 4 bases stayed unmatched. The study's findings and limits: In some patients, recipient T cells and intrathymic progenitors surviving conditioning explained high day-60 diversity. At around two months after transplant, the alpha-beta T cells were reportedly derived from several hundred expanded clones that came from non-depleted graft cells. The authors attributed T-cell counts and diversity one year after transplant mostly to newly produced T cells.

In this sample, this clonotype turned up many times. Its specificity is unknown. Preparing the TCRbeta library involved the use of unique molecular identifiers. TCRdb processed the PCR reads anew with MiXCR; each CDR3 protein has one entry. Of about 200,000 distinct CDR3 sequences listed, roughly 6% are singletons. This chain uses TRBV7-9 with TRBJ2-1; 12 bases are shared with TRBD2. Sequenced here: PBMCs, sampled before TCRalphabeta/CD19-depleted stem cell transplant. The receptor was isolated from a girl under three years old with combined immunodeficiency, due to receive a stem cell transplant. For the CDR3, the DNA is TGTGCCAGCAGCCCTAGCGGGGGGGCTGATGAGCAGTTCTTC. It yields the protein CASSPSGGADEQFF.